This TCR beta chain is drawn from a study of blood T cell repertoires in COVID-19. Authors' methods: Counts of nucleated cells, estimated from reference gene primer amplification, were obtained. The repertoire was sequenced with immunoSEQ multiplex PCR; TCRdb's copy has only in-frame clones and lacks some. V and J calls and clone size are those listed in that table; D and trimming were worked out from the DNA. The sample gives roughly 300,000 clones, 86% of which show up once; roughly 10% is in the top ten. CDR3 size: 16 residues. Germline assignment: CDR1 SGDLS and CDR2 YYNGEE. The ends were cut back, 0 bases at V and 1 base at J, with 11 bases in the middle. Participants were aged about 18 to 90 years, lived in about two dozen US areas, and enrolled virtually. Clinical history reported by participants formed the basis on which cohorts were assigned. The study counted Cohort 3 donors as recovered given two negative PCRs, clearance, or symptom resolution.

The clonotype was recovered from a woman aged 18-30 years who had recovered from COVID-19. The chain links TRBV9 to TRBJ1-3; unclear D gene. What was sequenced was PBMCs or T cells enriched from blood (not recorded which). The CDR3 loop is CASSVDSGPSGNTIYF. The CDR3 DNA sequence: TGTGCCAGCAGCGTAGACTCAGGCCCTTCTGGAAACACCATATATTTT.